This TCR beta chain was sequenced during a study of Ad26.COV2.S vaccination and SARS-CoV-2 variants. Across the study: Donor joined the COV1001 Ad26.COV2.S trial arm. The authors gave Ad26.COV2.S intramuscularly, either once or twice 56 days apart.

V was shortened by 5 bases and J by 0 bases, with 10 bases between the two germline ends. The CDR3 sequence is 14 residues long. The V gene's germline CDR1 is SGHNT and CDR2 YENEEA. Noted treatment: some 20 received Ad26.COV2.S at low or high dose, single or two shots; about 5 received placebo; per-sample allocation not given. Day 63 following the first vaccine or placebo injection was when the samples were taken. Based in Boston, the donor was an adult of 18-55 years. Vaccination used an Ad26 vector expressing Wuhan-strain SARS-CoV-2 spike. The assay was immunoSEQ multiplex PCR, and TCRdb's table has in-frame clones only and misses some. The sample includes 300,000 to 350,000 clones, 88% of them seen just once.

The starting material was peripheral blood, obtained in a trial of Ad26.COV2.S vaccine versus placebo. The clonotype originates from a person between 18 and 60 years old who received the Ad26.COV2.S COVID-19 vaccine or a placebo. This rearrangement joins TRBV11-3 to TRBJ2-5; D perhaps matches TRBD2 (6 bases). The CDR3 region is CASSRGTDQETQYF. In DNA form, the CDR3 reads TGTGCCAGCAGCCGGGGGACGGACCAAGAGACCCAGTACTTC.